Sequencing of this T cell receptor beta chain was carried out in a study of OX40 agonist ivuxolimab in advanced cancers. This clone was recorded once. Mismatch with germline at one junction end may stem from a read error. The protocol was immunoSEQ multiplex PCR, while the TCRdb copy is restricted to in-frame clones and leaves out a portion. The sample contains 13,000 to 15,000 clones, around 77% of which appear only once. The sample was CD4+ or CD8+ T cells sorted from blood, taken in a trial of the OX40 agonist ivuxolimab. The clonotype originates from an adult with an advanced solid tumor such as melanoma, head and neck, liver or kidney cancer.

The chain's CDR3 is CANSLAGAGQPQHF. The CDR3 DNA is TGTGCCAACAGCTTAGCTGGGGCCGGACAGCCCCAGCATTTT. The chain combines TRBV13 with TRBJ1-5; tentatively, D is TRBD1 (5 bases). The CDR3 length is 14 residues. Per germline, CDR1 PRHDT and CDR2 FYEKMQ (reference sequence).